Following are 3 T cell receptor beta chains from one sample sequenced in a study of T cell responses to AZD1222 COVID-19 vaccine (dated by TCRdb to the early 2020s). The time point label on this specimen signifies: about 28 days (+/-7) after the second vaccine dose. The treatment or condition label here, explained by the study, means: meningococcal conjugate vaccine given as trial control. Libraries were made using the immunoSEQ multiplex PCR assay. TCRdb took over this immuneACCESS table, retaining in-frame rearrangements with V and J assigned. Such tables are incomplete; in checked studies, under half of the missing clones stem from an unresolved V gene, and the remainder is unexplained. This sample has approximately 180,000 clones in its table, and over 85% of those were observed once. The ten largest make up less than 4% of the sample. Sequenced material: peripheral blood, taken 28 days after the second dose of the MenACWY control vaccine. The source of these receptors is an adult who received the MenACWY meningococcal vaccine as a control.

This chain joins TRBV30 and TRBJ2-2; tentative D call: TRBD2 (5 bases). The germline V gene has CDR1 GTSNPN and CDR2 SVGIG (reference sequence). CDR3 length: 14 amino acids. V shed 2 bases and J shed 4 bases, with 11 bases lying between them. CDR3 sequence (DNA): TGTGCCTGGAGTAGAGATGGAGGCACCGGGGAGCTGTTTTTT. As protein: CAWSRDGGTGELFF.

This chain uses TRBV19 with TRBJ1-5; 8 bases are a match to TRBD1. The CDR3 length is 16 residues. With 7 bases clipped from V and 7 bases from J, the junction kept 15 bases outside the gene matches. Germline CDR1 and CDR2: LNHDA and SQIVND (reference sequence). This CDR3 reads CASNPQPGQASQPQHF. In DNA form, the CDR3 reads TGTGCCAGTAACCCTCAACCGGGACAGGCCTCCCAGCCCCAGCATTTT. Using reference TRBV19 and TRBJ1-5 for the parts outside the CDR3, the full variable domain is DGGITQSPKYLFRKEGQNVTLSCEQNLNHDAMYWYRQDPGQGLRLIYYSQIVNDFQKGDIAEGYSVSREKKESFPLTVTSAQKNPTAFYLCASNPQPGQASQPQHFGDGTRLSIL.

The V call is TRBV5-5, the J call TRBJ1-2; D might be TRBD1 (6 bases). The CDR3 covers 14 residues. CDR1 and CDR2 from the germline V gene are SGHKS and YYEKEE (reference sequence). Deletions cut 0 bases from V and 8 bases from J, with 14 bases between. The CDR3 reads CASSLVEGVMGYTF. The CDR3 nucleotides read TGTGCCAGCAGCTTGGTGGAGGGGGTCATGGGCTACACCTTC.